This T cell receptor (beta chain) was sequenced in a study of blood T cell repertoires in COVID-19. About the research overall: The cDNA or gDNA used as material had been derived from T cells, B-cell-depleted T cells, or PBMCs.

The CDR3 is 15 amino acids. Germline-derived CDR1 and CDR2 are SEHNR and FQNEAQ (reference sequence). V was pared by 5 bases and J by 6 bases, with 7 bases of the junction left unmatched. Generated by immunoSEQ multiplex PCR, the TCRdb table keeps only in-frame clones and is missing some. The top ten hold roughly a tenth of the sample, which has about 210,000 clones, around four fifths seen once. This clone showed up just once. This chain joins TRBV7-9 and TRBJ2-2; TRBD1 matches 9 bases. The receptor was isolated from a woman aged 80 or over with COVID-19, enrolled during active disease. Sequencing used peripheral blood. DNA for the CDR3: TGTGCCAGCAGCGCTAGGACAGGGGAGGCCGGGGAGCTGTTTTTT. Translated: CASSARTGEAGELFF.